Presented here are 32 T cell receptor beta chains from one specimen sequenced in a study of monozygotic twins with cystic fibrosis. TCRdb's copy holds only in-frame clones and misses some; the assay was immunoSEQ multiplex PCR. The repertoire holds under 40,000 clones, 90% to 98% seen once, with 0.15% to 0.2% in the top ten. Sequencing used blood. The receptors shown here come from a girl aged 2 to 10 with cystic fibrosis.

The chain uses TRBV13 and TRBJ1-1; 9 nucleotides line up with TRBD1. V lost 5 bases and J lost 4; bases outside the gene matches: 8. The CDR3 has 15 residues. CDR1 is PRHDT and CDR2 is FYEKMQ in the germline V gene (reference sequence). CDR3 DNA sequence: TGTGCCAGCAGCACCGGACAGGGGAGGAGCACTGAAGCTTTCTTT. Protein sequence: CASSTGQGRSTEAFF.

The chain joins TRBV6-1 to TRBJ1-3, with D possibly being TRBD1 (6 bases). The length of the CDR3 is 15 residues. The germline V gene has CDR1 MNHNS and CDR2 SASEGT. V shed 4 bases and J shed 0 bases, with 10 bases lying between them. CDR3 sequence: CASSGGGRSGNTIYF. CDR3 bases: TGTGCCAGCAGTGGGGGGGGCCGCTCTGGAAACACCATATATTTT.

V usage is TRBV6-5 and J usage is TRBJ1-1; 9 bases align to TRBD1. In germline, CDR1 is MNHEY, CDR2 SVGAGI. This CDR3 has 15 amino acids. V lost 6 bases to trimming and J lost 2 bases; unmatched junction nucleotides: 7. The CDR3 coding sequence is TGTGCCAGCAGAGAGACAGGGGGTCCAAACACTGAAGCTTTCTTT. Its translation: CASRETGGPNTEAFF.

This clone appeared a few times. V is TRBV6-5 and J is TRBJ1-3; 7 bases match TRBD1. CDR3 size: 16 residues. The V segment lost 0 bases and the J segment 0 bases; nucleotides outside the gene matches: 2. The V gene's germline CDR1 is MNHEY and CDR2 SVGAGI. The CDR3 DNA follows: TGTGCCAGCAGTTACTCCACAGGGGACTCTGGAAACACCATATATTTT. Translation gives CASSYSTGDSGNTIYF.

V gene TRBV7-9 combines with J gene TRBJ2-1; TRBD1 matches 11 bases. Germline CDR1 reads SEHNR; CDR2 reads FQNEAQ (reference sequence). CDR3 length: 15 residues. With 5 bases clipped from V and 8 bases from J, the junction kept 8 bases outside the gene matches. CDR3 sequence (DNA): TGTGCCAGCAGCCCAACGGGACAGGGGGTCTATGAGCAGTTCTTC. This codes for CASSPTGQGVYEQFF.

The chain carries TRBV18 and TRBJ1-1; D gene ambiguous. This CDR3 has 12 amino acids. V was shortened by 5 bases and J by 0 bases, with 4 bases between the two germline ends. Germline V CDR1 and CDR2: KGHSH, LQKENI. This CDR3 reads CASSEMNTEAFF. The CDR3 DNA is TGTGCCAGCTCAGAGATGAACACTGAAGCTTTCTTT.

This clone has only one observation. The V gene is TRBV10-3, the J gene TRBJ2-3; D possibly corresponds to TRBD2 (5 bases). The germline CDR1 and CDR2 sequences are ENHRY and SYGVKD. Trimming stripped 8 bases from V and 2 bases from J, with 14 bases between. The CDR3 has 14 residues. CDR3 amino acids: CAISDHGDTDTQYF. The CDR3 DNA sequence: TGTGCCATCTCCGACCACGGGGACACAGATACGCAGTATTTT.

The V gene is TRBV6-1, the J gene TRBJ1-2, with D possibly being TRBD1 (5 bases). The CDR3 is 15 amino acids. Trimming took 8 bases from V and 2 from J, leaving 18 bases between them. Germline loops: CDR1 MNHNS, CDR2 SASEGT. In nucleotides, the CDR3 is TGTGCCAGCGTACTTACTCCCGGGGCCAACTATGGCTACACCTTC. Translated, it gives CASVLTPGANYGYTF.

V is TRBV5-6 and J is TRBJ1-5, with 9 positions matching TRBD1. The CDR3 sequence is 17 residues long. J lost 2 bases, V lost 4 bases, and 10 bases had no gene match. CDR1 and CDR2 (germline): SGHDT, YYEEEE. In DNA, the CDR3 is TGTGCCAGCAGCAGATCGGTTTGGACAGGGGGCAATCAGCCCCAGCATTTT. It specifies CASSRSVWTGGNQPQHF.

The chain uses TRBV6-1 and TRBJ1-2; D is perhaps TRBD1 (5 bases). This CDR3 is built from 16 residues. Between the trimmed V and J ends, which lost 3 bases and 4 bases, there was a span of 18 bases. Germline V gene sequence: CDR1 MNHNS, CDR2 SASEGT. DNA of the CDR3: TGTGCCAGCAGTGACAGTGGGGCGGGTAGGTTCTATGGCTACACCTTC. Its protein product is CASSDSGAGRFYGYTF.

The rearrangement uses TRBV5-6 and TRBJ2-5; 7 bases agree with TRBD1. Germline loops: CDR1 SGHDT, CDR2 YYEEEE. This CDR3 is 14 amino acids long. V gave up 2 bases and J gave up 0 bases; unmatched junction bases: 1. The CDR3 loop is CASSFGTDQETQYF. For the CDR3, the DNA is TGTGCCAGCAGCTTCGGGACAGACCAAGAGACCCAGTACTTC.

The chain has TRBV9 and TRBJ2-3; tentatively, D is TRBD1 (6 bases). Germline loops: CDR1 SGDLS, CDR2 YYNGEE. V lost 3 bases and J 2 bases, leaving 13 bases between the germline ends. The CDR3 length is 15 residues. The CDR3 protein is CASSATGFNTDTQYF. CDR3 coding DNA: TGTGCCAGCAGCGCGACAGGATTTAACACAGATACGCAGTATTTT. Using reference TRBV9 and TRBJ2-3 for the parts outside the CDR3, the full variable domain is DSGVTQTPKHLITATGQRVTLRCSPRSGDLSVYWYQQSLDQGLQFLIQYYNGEERAKGNILERFSAQQFPDLHSELNLSSLELGDSALYFCASSATGFNTDTQYFGPGTRLTVL.

This rearrangement joins TRBV11-2 to TRBJ2-7; D is perhaps TRBD1 (5 bases). The germline gives CDR1 SGHAT, CDR2 FQNNGV. The CDR3 spans 15 residues. V lost 0 bases to trimming and J lost 2 bases, with 11 bases between them. The CDR3 region has the DNA TGTGCCAGCAGCTTAGATAGTCTAGGGGCCTACGAGCAGTACTTC. This codes for CASSLDSLGAYEQYF.

V and J are TRBV7-9 and TRBJ1-2; the D is unclear. The CDR3 loop spans 14 amino acids. Germline V gene lookup returns CDR1 SEHNR and CDR2 FQNEAQ (reference sequence). V lost 1 base, J lost 7 bases, and 13 bases lay in between. The CDR3 spells CASSLEEGTGGYTF. CDR3 nucleotide sequence: TGTGCCAGCAGCTTAGAGGAGGGCACGGGTGGCTACACCTTC.

V usage is TRBV7-9 and J usage is TRBJ1-2, with D tentatively TRBD1 (6 bases). The CDR3 contains 13 residues. V was shortened by 8 bases and J by 8 bases, with 18 bases between the two germline ends. Germline loops: CDR1 SEHNR, CDR2 FQNEAQ (reference sequence). CDR3 sequence (DNA): TGTGCCAGCGATCGGGACATCATAGGAGGCTACACCTTC. This translates into CASDRDIIGGYTF.

The rearrangement uses TRBV6-1 and TRBJ2-7, with D hard to call. There are 13 residues in the CDR3. The V end was cut by 4 bases, the J end by 5 bases, with 12 bases between. In germline, CDR1 is MNHNS, CDR2 SASEGT. The CDR3 spells CASSGAHGDEQYF. CDR3 nucleotide sequence: TGTGCCAGCAGTGGGGCCCATGGTGACGAGCAGTACTTC.

The chain links TRBV6-6 to TRBJ1-2, with D perhaps TRBD1 (5 bases). From germline, CDR1 is MNHNY and CDR2 SVGAGI (reference sequence). The CDR3 runs 15 residues. V shed 5 bases and J shed 0 bases, with 13 bases lying between them. CDR3 nucleotides: TGTGCCAGCAGTGGGAGGGACCCAGCTAACTATGGCTACACCTTC. Its translation is CASSGRDPANYGYTF.

CDR3 protein: CASSKGSVGSPLHF. CDR3 in DNA: TGCGCCAGCAGCAAAGGGAGTGTCGGTTCACCCCTCCACTTT. The chain is built from TRBV5-1 and TRBJ1-6; D not resolved. Germline lookup yields CDR1 SGHRS and CDR2 YFSETQ. Trimming stripped 4 bases from V and 9 bases from J, with 14 bases between. The length of the CDR3 is 14 residues.

This chain joins TRBV2 and TRBJ1-2; D gene uncertain. The CDR3 spans 14 residues. Looked up from germline, CDR1 is SNHLY and CDR2 is FYNNEI. Trimming cost V 10 bases and J 5 bases, with 20 bases left between them. This chain's CDR3 is CANTPSSLSYGYTF. CDR3 in DNA: TGTGCCAACACCCCGAGCAGTCTATCTTATGGCTACACCTTC.

For the CDR3, the DNA is TGTGCCAGCAGCTTGGGGACAGGGAGGTACGAGCAGTACTTC. This sequence encodes CASSLGTGRYEQYF. The chain combines TRBV5-6 with TRBJ2-7, with 8 positions matching TRBD1. CDR1 and CDR2 from the germline V gene are SGHDT and YYEEEE. This CDR3 comprises 14 residues. V lost 0 bases to trimming and J lost 4 bases; unmatched junction nucleotides: 3.

The rearrangement joins TRBV11-2 to TRBJ2-6; D remains ambiguous. The V and J ends lost 2 bases and 2 bases respectively, with 10 bases between them. The CDR3 is 16 amino acids. Per germline, CDR1 SGHAT and CDR2 FQNNGV. Here the CDR3 reads CASSLLLRTGANVLTF. In nucleotides, the CDR3 is TGTGCCAGCAGCTTACTTCTCCGAACTGGGGCCAACGTCCTGACTTTC.

The V call is TRBV2, the J call TRBJ1-1, with 7 positions matching TRBD1. Germline V lookup: CDR1 SNHLY, CDR2 FYNNEI. The junction had 5 bases not matched to a gene; V was cut back by 5 bases and J by 5 bases. The length of the CDR3 is 13 residues. The CDR3 reads CASSKGAKTEAFF. In DNA, the CDR3 is TGTGCCAGCAGTAAGGGGGCCAAGACTGAAGCTTTCTTT.

The count of this clone is one. The chain links TRBV6-4 to TRBJ1-1, with D perhaps TRBD1 (5 bases). The CDR3 is 13 amino acids. The V end was cut by 4 bases, the J end by 1 base, with 7 bases between. CDR1 and CDR2 from the germline V gene are MRHNA and SNTAGT. CDR3 sequence reads: CASSATGNTEAFF. The CDR3 coding sequence is TGTGCCAGCAGTGCCACAGGGAACACTGAAGCTTTCTTT.

This chain connects TRBV9 to TRBJ2-7; the match to TRBD2 covers 7 bases. The germline CDR1 and CDR2 sequences are SGDLS and YYNGEE. V was clipped by 4 bases and J by 3 bases; unmatched bases: 10. The CDR3 loop spans 15 amino acids. The CDR3 nucleotides are TGTGCCAGCAGCCCGTCGGGGAGGGCTTTCTACGAGCAGTACTTC. This translates into CASSPSGRAFYEQYF.

The chain combines TRBV10-3 with TRBJ2-1, with D possibly TRBD2 on 6 matching bases. This CDR3 has 15 residues. Germline assignment: CDR1 ENHRY and CDR2 SYGVKD. The V gene lost 0 bases and the J gene lost 5 bases, with 11 bases spanning the gap. DNA for the CDR3: TGTGCCATCAGTGAGTCGTTAACTAGCAACAATGAGCAGTTCTTC. Translation: CAISESLTSNNEQFF.

The CDR3 DNA sequence: TGTGCCAGCAGTGGGGGACTAGGAGGGGTGCAGTACTTC. This codes for CASSGGLGGVQYF. This sequence joins TRBV2 and TRBJ2-7, with TRBD2 identical over 8 bases. CDR1 is SNHLY and CDR2 is FYNNEI in the germline V gene. The CDR3 is made up of 13 amino acids. Trimming cost V 4 bases and J 9 bases; bases outside gene matches: 8. The full variable domain, completed using reference TRBV2 and TRBJ2-7, is EPEVTQTPSHQVTQMGQEVILRCVPISNHLYFYWYRQILGQKVEFLVSFYNNEISEKSEIFDDQFSVERPDGSNFTLKIRSTKLEDSAMYFCASSGGLGGVQYFGPGTRLTVT.

CDR3 residues: CASSPSGESYEQYF. CDR3 DNA: TGCGCCAGCAGTCCCAGCGGGGAATCCTACGAGCAGTACTTC. This chain uses TRBV5-1 with TRBJ2-7; TRBD2 matches at 7 bases. Germline CDR1 is SGHRS and CDR2 is YFSETQ. CDR3 length: 14 amino acids. The ends lost 5 bases at V and 1 base at J; junction bases unmatched: 6.

This clone came up a few times. This rearrangement joins TRBV4-2 to TRBJ1-2, with D hard to call. V lost 0 bases, J lost 5 bases, and 7 bases lay in between. This CDR3 is built from 13 residues. Germline V gene lookup returns CDR1 LGHNA and CDR2 YNFKEQ. Here the CDR3 DNA reads TGTGCCAGCAGCCAAGATCACCAGTATGGCTACACCTTC. Translated, it gives CASSQDHQYGYTF.

V usage is TRBV7-9 and J usage is TRBJ1-5; D is undetermined. Germline assignment: CDR1 SEHNR and CDR2 FQNEAQ (reference sequence). Trimming shortened V by 2 bases and J by 3 bases, and 8 bases separated the two germline ends. CDR3 length: 14 residues. The CDR3 region has the DNA TGTGCCAGCAGCTTATCAGGATACAATCAGCCCCAGCATTTT. It encodes CASSLSGYNQPQHF.

The chain links TRBV6-1 to TRBJ2-7; possibly TRBD2 for D (5 bases). V was clipped by 4 bases and J by 5 bases, with 18 bases between them. The CDR3 spans 15 residues. In germline, CDR1 is MNHNS, CDR2 SASEGT. The CDR3 loop reads CASSGPSIFFDEQYF. CDR3 in DNA: TGTGCCAGCAGTGGACCTAGCATTTTTTTCGACGAGCAGTACTTC.

The chain is built from TRBV11-2 and TRBJ1-2, with D unclear. The CDR3 length is 14 residues. The V end was cut by 0 bases, the J end by 8 bases, with 13 bases between. Germline-derived CDR1 and CDR2 are SGHAT and FQNNGV. The CDR3 reads CASSLDGSRPGYTF. CDR3 coding DNA: TGTGCCAGCAGCTTAGATGGATCGCGGCCCGGCTACACCTTC.

This clone turned up a few times. V and J are TRBV11-3 and TRBJ1-4, with D unclear. Germline loops: CDR1 SGHNT, CDR2 YENEEA. CDR3 length equals 15 residues. V shed 4 bases and J shed 7 bases, with 16 bases lying between them. CDR3 loop: CASSSSRGRGEKLFF. CDR3 DNA: TGTGCCAGCAGCTCGTCGCGAGGGAGAGGTGAAAAACTGTTTTTT.